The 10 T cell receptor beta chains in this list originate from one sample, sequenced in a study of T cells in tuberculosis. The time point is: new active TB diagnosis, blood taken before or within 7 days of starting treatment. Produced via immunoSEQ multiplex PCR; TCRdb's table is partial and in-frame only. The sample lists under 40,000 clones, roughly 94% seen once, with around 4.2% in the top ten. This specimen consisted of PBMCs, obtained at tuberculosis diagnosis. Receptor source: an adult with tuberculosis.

The CDR3 nucleotides are TGTGCCAGCTCACCAAGACAGGAGCTCAACTATGGCTACACCTTC. This encodes CASSPRQELNYGYTF. The genes are TRBV18 and TRBJ1-2, with D possibly matching TRBD1 (6 bases). The germline V gene has CDR1 KGHSH and CDR2 LQKENI. Trimming stripped 2 bases from V and 2 bases from J, with 12 bases between. The CDR3 loop spans 15 amino acids.

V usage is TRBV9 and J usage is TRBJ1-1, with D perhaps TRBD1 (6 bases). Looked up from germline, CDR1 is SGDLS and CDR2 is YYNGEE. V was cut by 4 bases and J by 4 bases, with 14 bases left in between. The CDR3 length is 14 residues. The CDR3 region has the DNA TGTGCCAGCAGCTCTCGGCGAGGGGGCACTGAAGCTTTCTTT. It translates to CASSSRRGGTEAFF.

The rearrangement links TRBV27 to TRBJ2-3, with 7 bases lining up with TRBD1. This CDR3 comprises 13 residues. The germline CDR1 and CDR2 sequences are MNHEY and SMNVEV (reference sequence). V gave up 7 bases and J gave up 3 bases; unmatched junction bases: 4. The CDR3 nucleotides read TGTGCCAGCATTGACAGGGCAACAGATACGCAGTATTTT. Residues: CASIDRATDTQYF.

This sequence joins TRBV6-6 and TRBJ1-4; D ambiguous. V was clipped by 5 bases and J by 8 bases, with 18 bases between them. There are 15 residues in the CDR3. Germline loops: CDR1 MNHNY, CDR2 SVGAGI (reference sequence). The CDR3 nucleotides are TGTGCCAGCAGTGACCGGGATCGTGAAAAGGAAAAACTGTTTTTT. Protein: CASSDRDREKEKLFF.

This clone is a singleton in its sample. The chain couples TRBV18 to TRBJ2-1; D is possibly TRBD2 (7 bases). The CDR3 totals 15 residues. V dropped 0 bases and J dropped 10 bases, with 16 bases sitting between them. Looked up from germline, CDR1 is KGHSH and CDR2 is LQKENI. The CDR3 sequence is CASSPPQGGRGEQFF. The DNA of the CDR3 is TGTGCCAGCTCACCACCACAGGGTGGGAGGGGAGAGCAGTTCTTC.

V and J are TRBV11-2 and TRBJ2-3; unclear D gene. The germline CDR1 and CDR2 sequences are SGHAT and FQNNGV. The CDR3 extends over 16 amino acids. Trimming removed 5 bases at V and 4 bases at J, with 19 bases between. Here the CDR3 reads CASSPVRVRGSDTQYF. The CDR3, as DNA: TGTGCCAGCAGCCCAGTCCGGGTACGTGGGTCAGATACGCAGTATTTT.

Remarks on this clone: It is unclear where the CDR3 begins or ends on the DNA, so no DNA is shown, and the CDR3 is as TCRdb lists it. The CDR3 loop reads CASSTSTTIQYF. V is TRBV2 and J is TRBJ2-4; TRBD2 was called by the table and not checked on the DNA. Inclusive of both ends, the CDR3 amounts to 12 amino acids. Per the germline V gene, CDR1 is SNHLY and CDR2 is FYNNEI.

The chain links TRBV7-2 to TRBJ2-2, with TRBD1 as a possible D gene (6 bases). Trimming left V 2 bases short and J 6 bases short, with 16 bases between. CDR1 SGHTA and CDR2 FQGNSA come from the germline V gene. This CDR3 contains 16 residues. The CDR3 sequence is CASSLRFQGRPGELFF. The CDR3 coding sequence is TGTGCCAGCAGCTTAAGGTTCCAGGGGCGGCCCGGGGAGCTGTTTTTT.

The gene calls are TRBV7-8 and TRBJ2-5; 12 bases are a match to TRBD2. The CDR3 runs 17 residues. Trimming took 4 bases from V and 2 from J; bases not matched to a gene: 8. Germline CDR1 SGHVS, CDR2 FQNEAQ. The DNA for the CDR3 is TGTGCCAGCAGCTCGAGCACCACTAGCGGGGGGCAAGAGACCCAGTACTTC. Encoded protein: CASSSSTTSGGQETQYF.

The CDR3 nucleotides are TGTGCGTGCTTCAGAGGCAATGAGCAGTTCTTC. This translates into CACFRGNEQFF. V gene TRBV30 combines with J gene TRBJ2-1; D uncertain. CDR3 length equals 11 residues. In germline, CDR1 is GTSNPN, CDR2 SVGIG (reference sequence).